These 28 T cell receptor beta chains came from one sample sequenced in a study of beta chain features in type 1 diabetes. Findings and limits, study-wide: Across all four CD4+ subsets, people with type 1 diabetes showed modestly shorter TCRB CDR3s.

Since all of the isolated RNA was reverse transcribed, expressed TCRB transcripts were what got sequenced. The table came from immunoSEQ multiplex PCR; TCRdb's copy has only in-frame clones and leaves some out. The data show fewer than 400,000 clones, around 8.5% seen once. Their recognized antigens are unknown. The sequencing sample was made of central memory CD4+ T cells from blood. Receptors were obtained from a man aged 30-40 years with type 1 diabetes.

This clone was seen more than once but under ten times. The chain links TRBV11-2 to TRBJ1-1; D not certain. V was cut by 5 bases and J by 1 base, with 11 bases left in between. The germline V gene encodes CDR1 SGHAT and CDR2 FQNNGV. The length of the CDR3 is 14 residues. The CDR3 is CASSLLFGNTEAFF. CDR3 nucleotides: TGTGCCAGCAGCCTACTCTTTGGGAACACTGAAGCTTTCTTT.

This clone showed up just a few times. The chain joins TRBV4-1 to TRBJ1-2, with D perhaps matching TRBD1 (6 bases). Trimming left V 0 bases short and J 8 bases short, with 25 bases between. The CDR3 sequence is 18 residues long. Germline V CDR1 and CDR2: MGHRA, YSYEKL. CDR3 amino acids: CASSQESPTSDRAGGYTF. The DNA of the CDR3 is TGCGCCAGCAGCCAAGAATCCCCTACATCGGACAGAGCGGGGGGCTACACCTTC.

This clone was seen more than once but under ten times. The chain has TRBV11-2 and TRBJ1-2, with D unclear. Germline-derived CDR1 and CDR2 are SGHAT and FQNNGV. The CDR3 sequence is 13 residues long. Trimming stripped 7 bases from V and 3 bases from J, with 12 bases between. CDR3 bases: TGTGCCAGCACCCTAGGAACGGACTATGGCTACACCTTC. This sequence encodes CASTLGTDYGYTF.

The CDR3: CASSTTRVGYTF. The CDR3 nucleotides are TGTGCCAGTAGTACGACCAGGGTTGGCTACACCTTC. V usage is TRBV19 and J usage is TRBJ1-2, with D maybe TRBD1 (5 bases). CDR3 length: 12 residues. CDR1 and CDR2 from the germline V gene are LNHDA and SQIVND (reference sequence). The ends were cut back, 4 bases at V and 7 bases at J, with 10 bases in the middle.

The chain links TRBV30 to TRBJ1-1; the D is unclear. Germline V gene lookup returns CDR1 GTSNPN and CDR2 SVGIG (reference sequence). This CDR3 is built from 11 residues. V lost 4 bases, J lost 12 bases, and 15 bases lay in between. The CDR3 loop reads CAWTKGGKTFF. In nucleotides, the CDR3 is TGTGCCTGGACCAAGGGTGGGAAAACTTTCTTT.

This clone was counted many times. This rearrangement joins TRBV11-2 to TRBJ1-2, with D tentatively TRBD1 (5 bases). This CDR3 region has 13 residues. Germline V gene lookup returns CDR1 SGHAT and CDR2 FQNNGV. V shed 7 bases and J shed 0 bases, with 9 bases lying between them. The CDR3 nucleotides are TGTGCCAGCACCTTGACAGCTAACTATGGCTACACCTTC. Encoded protein: CASTLTANYGYTF.

This chain uses TRBV7-2 with TRBJ2-3; TRBD2 aligns across 13 bases. Germline V gives CDR1 SGHTA, CDR2 FQGNSA. The CDR3 runs 15 residues. V lost 5 bases to trimming and J lost 11 bases; unmatched junction nucleotides: 10. The CDR3 region has the DNA TGTGCCAGCAGCCCACAGACTAGCGGGGGGAGAGGGCAGTATTTT. Its protein product is CASSPQTSGGRGQYF.

This clone was seen a handful of times. The V and J genes are TRBV6-6 and TRBJ1-1; no firm D call. Germline V lookup: CDR1 MNHNY, CDR2 SVGAGI (reference sequence). This CDR3 contains 12 residues. Trimming took off 6 bases at V and 3 bases at J, with 8 bases between the two ends. CDR3 bases: TGTGCCAGCAGCCAGCGGGACACTGAAGCTTTCTTT. Encoded protein: CASSQRDTEAFF.

CDR3 DNA sequence: TGTGCCAGTAGTATAGAAGGGACTAGCGGAGCGACAGATACGCAGTATTTT. Residues: CASSIEGTSGATDTQYF. V and J are TRBV19 and TRBJ2-3; 11 bases are shared with TRBD2. V dropped 0 bases and J dropped 3; count of bases not matched to a gene: 5. This CDR3 region has 17 residues. The germline V gene has CDR1 LNHDA and CDR2 SQIVND (reference sequence).

This clone was seen a handful of times. V usage is TRBV4-3 and J usage is TRBJ2-3; 7 bases line up with TRBD2. The CDR3 has 17 amino acids. Germline V gene lookup returns CDR1 LGHNA and CDR2 YSLEER. V lost 4 bases, J lost 0 bases, and 10 bases stayed unmatched. The CDR3 DNA sequence: TGCGCCAGCAGCCCCGGACTAGTCGCCTCTAGCACAGATACGCAGTATTTT. It specifies CASSPGLVASSTDTQYF.

At least ten counts were recorded for this clone. The chain recombines TRBV7-9 with TRBJ2-1; 9 positions match TRBD2. The germline gives CDR1 SEHNR, CDR2 FQNEAQ (reference sequence). The CDR3 runs to 15 residues. The V segment lost 2 bases and the J segment 3 bases; nucleotides outside the gene matches: 2. The CDR3 DNA reads as TGTGCCAGCAGCTTACTAGCGGGGAACTACAATGAGCAGTTCTTC. Residues: CASSLLAGNYNEQFF.

This clone has only a few counts. The rearrangement joins TRBV10-2 to TRBJ2-2; TRBD1 aligns across 7 bases. This CDR3 region has 15 residues. Germline values: CDR1 WSHSY, CDR2 SAAADI. Trimming at V came to 10 bases and at J to 1 base, leaving 9 bases not matched to a gene. CDR3 protein: CATDPGQLNTGELFF. Here the CDR3 DNA reads TGCGCCACCGATCCGGGACAGCTGAACACCGGGGAGCTGTTTTTT.

This clone was detected a few times. The chain combines TRBV6-4 with TRBJ2-1, with a possible D match to TRBD1 (5 bases). CDR3 length: 16 residues. Per the germline V gene, CDR1 is MRHNA and CDR2 is SNTAGT. Trimming stripped 5 bases from V and 4 bases from J, with 18 bases between. CDR3 sequence (DNA): TGTGCCAGCAGTTACGGAACTGGGGCGCCTTACAATGAGCAGTTCTTC. This sequence encodes CASSYGTGAPYNEQFF.

This clone has a handful of counts. V gene TRBV6-1 combines with J gene TRBJ2-3; D uncertain. The germline V gene encodes CDR1 MNHNS and CDR2 SASEGT. V was cut by 2 bases and J by 1 base, with 7 bases left in between. The length of the CDR3 is 14 residues. DNA of the CDR3: TGTGCCAGCAGTGAAAGGTGGGGCACAGATACGCAGTATTTT. It translates to CASSERWGTDTQYF.

This clone has only a few counts. J is TRBJ2-2 and V is TRBV2, with TRBD1 identical over 11 bases. This CDR3 spans 15 amino acids. Trimming removed 6 bases from V and 7 bases from J; junction bases left unmatched: 7. Germline V lookup: CDR1 SNHLY, CDR2 FYNNEI. CDR3 protein: CASRGTGGLGGELFF. In nucleotides, the CDR3 is TGTGCCAGCAGGGGGACAGGGGGATTGGGCGGGGAGCTGTTTTTT.

CDR3 bases: TGCAGCGTTGAAAGGGACAGGGGGGGTCTAGAGCAGTTCTTC. Translating gives CSVERDRGGLEQFF. The chain joins TRBV29-1 to TRBJ2-1; 11 bases match TRBD1. V lost 2 bases, J lost 10 bases, and 7 bases stayed unmatched. The CDR3 sequence is 14 residues long. Germline values: CDR1 SQVTM, CDR2 ANQGSEA.

This clone occurred many times. The identical CDR3 is also encoded by other nucleotide sequences in the sample. This rearrangement joins TRBV5-1 to TRBJ1-5; 9 positions match TRBD1. This CDR3 spans 16 amino acids. V shed 4 bases and J 2 bases; nucleotides not matched to a gene: 7. CDR1 SGHRS and CDR2 YFSETQ come from the germline V gene. This chain's CDR3 is CASSLQGANGNQPQHF. CDR3 DNA: TGCGCCAGCAGCCTACAGGGGGCGAATGGCAATCAGCCCCAGCATTTT.

This clone was detected once. The chain couples TRBV29-1 to TRBJ2-7; 12 nucleotides match TRBD1. The CDR3 consists of 12 residues. Per germline, CDR1 SQVTM and CDR2 ANQGSEA. Germline trimming cut 8 bases from V and 5 bases from J; bases unmatched to any gene: 4. CDR3 region: CSTGQGANEQYF. CDR3 in DNA: TGCAGCACGGGACAGGGGGCCAACGAGCAGTACTTC.

This clone turned up a few times. The genes are TRBV5-1 and TRBJ1-6, with D uncertain. With 3 bases removed from V and 5 bases from J, the gap between germline ends came to 12 bases. This CDR3 contains 15 residues. CDR1 and CDR2 (germline): SGHRS, YFSETQ. CDR3 in amino acids: CASSSRHTDNSPLHF. The CDR3 DNA sequence: TGCGCCAGCAGCTCGCGACATACTGATAATTCACCCCTCCACTTT.

This clone occurred a few times. This chain joins TRBV6-5 and TRBJ2-7, with D unclear. Germline loops: CDR1 MNHEY, CDR2 SVGAGI. This CDR3 is 12 amino acids long. Trimming took 0 bases from V and 6 from J, leaving 6 bases between them. The CDR3 nucleotides are TGTGCCAGCAGTTACTCGACTGGCGAGCAGTACTTC. As protein: CASSYSTGEQYF.

This clone was observed a handful of times. The chain employs TRBV4-1 and TRBJ1-1; D gene ambiguous. The CDR3 totals 15 residues. The V end was cut by 0 bases, the J end by 3 bases, with 11 bases between. CDR1 and CDR2 from the germline V gene are MGHRA and YSYEKL. CDR3 sequence (DNA): TGCGCCAGCAGCCAAGATCCTCACGGCGACACTGAAGCTTTCTTT. Translation: CASSQDPHGDTEAFF.

This clone has a handful of counts. The V call is TRBV5-1, the J call TRBJ2-1, with a possible D match to TRBD2 (7 bases). This CDR3 is 17 amino acids long. Trimming took off 5 bases at V and 0 bases at J, with 18 bases between the two ends. Germline CDR1 is SGHRS and CDR2 is YFSETQ. The CDR3, as DNA: TGCGCCAGCAGTTGGACAGCGCGGGGGAGCTCCTACAATGAGCAGTTCTTC. Amino acid sequence: CASSWTARGSSYNEQFF.

This chain joins TRBV6-1 and TRBJ1-1; the D is unclear. Germline V gene data show CDR1 as MNHNS and CDR2 as SASEGT. The CDR3 is 14 residues long. The V end was cut by 6 bases, the J end by 0 bases, with 11 bases between. CDR3 amino acids: CASRLNTMNTEAFF. The CDR3 DNA reads TGTGCCAGCAGGCTCAACACAATGAACACTGAAGCTTTCTTT.

The chain is built from TRBV7-9 and TRBJ2-5; TRBD2 aligns across 11 bases. Looked up from germline, CDR1 is SEHNR and CDR2 is FQNEAQ (reference sequence). J was trimmed by 4 bases and V by 6 bases; bases with no gene match: 13. The CDR3 runs to 17 residues. In DNA form, the CDR3 reads TGTGCCAGCAGTCAAAACCCTAGCGGGGGGCTCGCAGAGACCCAGTACTTC. Translating it yields CASSQNPSGGLAETQYF.

This clone was seen a few times. In nucleotides, the CDR3 is TGTGCCAGCAGCTTACAGGGCGATAATTCACCCCTCCACTTT. Translated, it gives CASSLQGDNSPLHF. The V call is TRBV7-2, the J call TRBJ1-6; D perhaps matches TRBD1 (5 bases). Looked up from germline, CDR1 is SGHTA and CDR2 is FQGNSA. Trimming left V 2 bases short and J 5 bases short, with 7 bases between. The length of the CDR3 is 14 residues. Supplemented by reference TRBV7-2 and TRBJ1-6, the full variable domain reads GAGVSQSPSNKVTEKGKDVELRCDPISGHTALYWYRQSLGQGLEFLIYFQGNSAPDKSGLPSDRFSAERTGGSVSTLTIQRTQQEDSAVYLCASSLQGDNSPLHFGNGTRLTVT.

The V call is TRBV4-3, the J call TRBJ2-3; D is uncertain. V gave up 0 bases and J gave up 4 bases, with 5 bases separating them. Germline loops: CDR1 LGHNA, CDR2 YSLEER. The CDR3 is 13 residues long. CDR3 region: CASSQDPADTQYF. In nucleotides, the CDR3 is TGCGCCAGCAGCCAAGATCCCGCAGATACGCAGTATTTT.

CDR3 loop: CASSWAAGTQDEQFF. Here the CDR3 DNA reads TGTGCCAGCAGCTGGGCCGCCGGGACTCAGGATGAGCAGTTCTTC. The chain links TRBV11-3 to TRBJ2-1; a possible D gene is TRBD2 (6 bases). The CDR3 extends over 15 amino acids. The V gene's germline CDR1 is SGHNT and CDR2 YENEEA. Trimming cost V 4 bases and J 8 bases, with 18 bases left between them.

The chain has TRBV5-1 and TRBJ1-2; 9 bases fit TRBD1. With V trimmed by 4 bases and J by 1 base, 11 bases remained unmatched. The CDR3 runs to 17 residues. Germline V CDR1 and CDR2: SGHRS, YFSETQ. In DNA form, the CDR3 reads TGCGCCAGCAGCCGGGGACAGGGCGTCAGTTTTAACTATGGCTACACCTTC. Translation: CASSRGQGVSFNYGYTF.